A single sample gave rise to the 24 T cell receptor beta chains below, sequenced in a study of blood T cell repertoires in COVID-19. Sequencing was performed with immunoSEQ multiplex PCR; in TCRdb, only in-frame clones are kept and a portion is missing. Of about 310,000 clones in the sample, approximately 89% are singletons; the top ten hold approximately 9.8%. Source material: PBMCs or T cells enriched from blood (not recorded which). The origin of the receptors is a woman between 35 and 50 years old who had recovered from COVID-19.

This rearrangement joins TRBV9 to TRBJ2-3; 9 nucleotides align to TRBD2. The trim removed 3 bases at V and 6 bases at J, leaving 17 bases unmatched. From germline, CDR1 is SGDLS and CDR2 YYNGEE. The CDR3 spans 18 residues. Here the CDR3 reads CASSAPSGVVSGADTQYF. DNA for the CDR3: TGTGCCAGCAGCGCACCTAGCGGGGTCGTTTCCGGGGCTGATACGCAGTATTTT.

The chain couples TRBV9 to TRBJ2-7, with a possible D match to TRBD1 (5 bases). CDR1 and CDR2 (germline): SGDLS, YYNGEE. The CDR3 length is 14 residues. Trimming stripped 3 bases from V and 3 bases from J, with 13 bases between. In nucleotides, the CDR3 is TGTGCCAGCAGCGGCTGGGTAAGGGGCTACGAGCAGTACTTC. Encoded protein: CASSGWVRGYEQYF.

As DNA, the CDR3 is TGTGCCAGCAGTCTGACAGAGAATTCACCCCTCCACTTT. Protein: CASSLTENSPLHF. The chain has TRBV12-3 or TRBV12-4 and TRBJ1-6; possible D gene TRBD1, 5 bases. Trimming stripped 5 bases from V and 7 bases from J, with 9 bases between. This CDR3 contains 13 residues.

The V call is TRBV29-1, the J call TRBJ2-5, with D unresolved. The CDR3 runs 16 residues. Trimming took 7 bases from V and 2 from J, leaving 23 bases between them. CDR1 and CDR2 (germline): SQVTM, ANQGSEA. The CDR3 sequence is CSAGSPYRKRQETQYF. The CDR3 nucleotides are TGCAGCGCTGGATCCCCTTATCGAAAGCGACAAGAGACCCAGTACTTC.

This sequence joins TRBV19 and TRBJ2-1; a weak D match, TRBD2 (6 bases). Deletions cut 3 bases from V and 5 bases from J, with 14 bases between. CDR1 and CDR2 from the germline V gene are LNHDA and SQIVND (reference sequence). This CDR3 region has 15 residues. CDR3 sequence: CASSIEREIHNEQFF. The CDR3 DNA reads TGTGCCAGTAGTATCGAACGGGAGATCCACAATGAGCAGTTCTTC. Drawing the rest from reference TRBV19 and TRBJ2-1, the complete variable domain is DGGITQSPKYLFRKEGQNVTLSCEQNLNHDAMYWYRQDPGQGLRLIYYSQIVNDFQKGDIAEGYSVSREKKESFPLTVTSAQKNPTAFYLCASSIEREIHNEQFFGPGTRLTVL.

The V and J genes are TRBV19 and TRBJ1-1; possibly TRBD1 for D (6 bases). Germline CDR1 is LNHDA and CDR2 is SQIVND (reference sequence). V was trimmed by 3 bases and J by 10 bases, leaving 18 bases between them. The CDR3 extends over 14 amino acids. The CDR3 is CASSIRLNRDPAFF. In DNA form, the CDR3 reads TGTGCCAGTAGTATTCGATTGAACAGGGACCCAGCTTTCTTT.

Concerning this clone: Sequence at one end of the junction differs from germline and may be a read error. J is TRBJ2-1 and V is TRBV7-7; 11 nucleotides align to TRBD1. Germline-derived CDR1 and CDR2 are SSHAT and FNYEAQ (reference sequence). The CDR3 spans 16 residues. This CDR3 is CASSSTLDRGQVEQFF. The CDR3 DNA reads TGTGCTAGCAGCTCCACGCTGGACAGGGGGCAGGTTGAGCAGTTCTTC.

This clone was recorded a few times. The chain combines TRBV19 with TRBJ1-5, with TRBD1 identical over 11 bases. Germline CDR1 is LNHDA and CDR2 is SQIVND (reference sequence). V was clipped by 5 bases and J by 4 bases; unmatched bases: 4. This CDR3 spans 15 amino acids. The CDR3 DNA is TGTGCCAGTAGTTCCCGGGACAGGGGGAATCAGCCCCAGCATTTT. Encoded protein: CASSSRDRGNQPQHF.

DNA for the CDR3: TGTGCCAGCTCGGAACAGGGGGCTGACGGCTACACCTTC. Protein sequence: CASSEQGADGYTF. The chain recombines TRBV18 with TRBJ1-2; 9 nucleotides align to TRBD1. Germline CDR1 is KGHSH and CDR2 is LQKENI. CDR3 length: 13 residues. Germline trimming cut 6 bases from V and 8 bases from J; bases unmatched to any gene: 7.

The rearrangement uses TRBV3-1 (or the pseudogene TRBV3-2) and TRBJ1-2, with D possibly matching TRBD1 (5 bases). The CDR3 extends over 16 amino acids. V shed 1 base and J shed 4 bases, with 16 bases lying between them. Germline values: CDR1 LGHDT, CDR2 YNNKEL (reference sequence). CDR3 in amino acids: CASSQGSGLTAYGYTF. In DNA form, the CDR3 reads TGTGCCAGCAGCCAAGGGTCGGGACTAACTGCCTATGGCTACACCTTC.

V is TRBV11-2 and J is TRBJ2-7; TRBD2 matches at 10 bases. V gave up 3 bases and J gave up 0 bases; unmatched junction bases: 2. This CDR3 comprises 15 residues. From germline, CDR1 is SGHAT and CDR2 FQNNGV. For the CDR3, the DNA is TGTGCCAGCAGCTTGGCTAGCGGGAGCTCCTACGAGCAGTACTTC. Translation gives CASSLASGSSYEQYF.

The chain joins TRBV10-3 to TRBJ1-2; D ambiguous. Germline loops: CDR1 ENHRY, CDR2 SYGVKD. The CDR3 is 14 amino acids. The germline V and J ends were trimmed by 2 bases and 3 bases, with 10 bases remaining between them. This CDR3 is CAISENGRYYGYTF. CDR3 DNA: TGTGCCATCAGTGAGAATGGCAGGTACTATGGCTACACCTTC.

The chain recombines TRBV12-5 with TRBJ1-5; no clear D. The CDR3 spans 16 residues. Trimming shortened V by 1 base and J by 5 bases, and 15 bases separated the two germline ends. CDR1 and CDR2 from the germline V gene are LGHNT and FRNRAP. CDR3 loop: CASGLGGLNRYQPQHF. CDR3 bases: TGTGCTAGTGGTTTGGGCGGGTTGAACAGATATCAGCCCCAGCATTTT.

The chain employs TRBV5-6 and TRBJ2-3, with D perhaps TRBD1 (6 bases). Germline V gene data show CDR1 as SGHDT and CDR2 as YYEEEE. The CDR3 has 17 amino acids. With 4 bases removed from V and 2 bases from J, the gap between germline ends came to 20 bases. CDR3 region: CASSARQVDPYTDTQYF. The CDR3 nucleotides read TGTGCCAGCAGCGCGCGACAGGTAGACCCCTACACAGATACGCAGTATTTT.

This rearrangement joins TRBV15 to TRBJ2-2; D gene ambiguous. Trimming left V 0 bases short and J 4 bases short, with 15 bases between. CDR3 length: 17 residues. Germline loops: CDR1 LNHNV, CDR2 YYDKDF (reference sequence). For the CDR3, the DNA is TGTGCCACCAGCAGAGATCTAGTTGACTTTGGCACCGGGGAGCTGTTTTTT. It is translated as CATSRDLVDFGTGELFF.

The chain couples TRBV10-3 to TRBJ2-1, with D perhaps TRBD1 (6 bases). The V end lost 2 bases, the J end lost 4 bases, and 15 bases lay between the germline ends. This CDR3 region has 16 residues. Per germline, CDR1 ENHRY and CDR2 SYGVKD. The CDR3 DNA reads as TGTGCCATCAGTGAGCCCCTGGGGGCGGGTTACAATGAGCAGTTCTTC. Translation: CAISEPLGAGYNEQFF.

CDR3 loop: CASSSLQGSSGNTIYF. The CDR3 DNA sequence: TGTGCCAGCAGTTCCCTACAGGGGAGCTCTGGAAACACCATATATTTT. The chain carries TRBV27 and TRBJ1-3; 7 bases agree with TRBD1. J gave up 0 bases and V 4 bases, and 6 bases lay outside the gene matches. The CDR3 covers 16 residues. From germline, CDR1 is MNHEY and CDR2 SMNVEV (reference sequence).

This chain joins TRBV6-5 and TRBJ2-7, with 7 bases identical to TRBD2. V lost 9 bases, J lost 1 base, and 12 bases stayed unmatched. In germline, CDR1 is MNHEY, CDR2 SVGAGI. The CDR3 covers 15 residues. This CDR3 is CASTKWREGSYEQYF. The DNA of the CDR3 is TGTGCCAGTACCAAGTGGAGGGAGGGTTCCTACGAGCAGTACTTC.

The chain recombines TRBV7-2 with TRBJ2-1; 10 positions agree with TRBD2. Germline V gene lookup returns CDR1 SGHTA and CDR2 FQGNSA. The CDR3 loop spans 17 amino acids. Trimming took 2 bases from V and 4 from J; bases not matched to a gene: 8. CDR3 in amino acids: CASSLLLAGARYNEQFF. The CDR3 DNA reads as TGTGCCAGCAGCTTATTGCTAGCGGGAGCTCGTTACAATGAGCAGTTCTTC.

This clone was seen just once. The chain carries TRBV24-1 and TRBJ2-3, with 7 bases fitting TRBD1. Germline loops: CDR1 KGHDR, CDR2 SFDVKD. The CDR3 covers 15 residues. V gave up 0 bases and J gave up 6 bases; unmatched junction bases: 5. The CDR3 DNA sequence: TGTGCCACCAGTGATTTGCACAGGGGCGCGGATACGCAGTATTTT. This translates into CATSDLHRGADTQYF.

The chain has TRBV19 and TRBJ2-3; 9 bases align to TRBD2. V lost 10 bases to trimming and J lost 0 bases; unmatched junction nucleotides: 11. CDR1 and CDR2 (germline): LNHDA, SQIVND (reference sequence). The CDR3 runs to 16 residues. DNA of the CDR3: TGTGCCACCCGCCATCCAACTAGCGGGAGCACAGATACGCAGTATTTT. Translation gives CATRHPTSGSTDTQYF.

The rearrangement uses TRBV29-1 and TRBJ2-7, with TRBD2 matching over 12 bases. This CDR3 spans 15 amino acids. Germline V gene data show CDR1 as SQVTM and CDR2 as ANQGSEA. Trimming removed 1 base from V and 4 bases from J; junction bases left unmatched: 5. The chain's CDR3 is CSVEGPGTSGYEQYF. CDR3 nucleotide sequence: TGCAGCGTTGAAGGGCCGGGGACTAGCGGGTACGAGCAGTACTTC.

The chain employs TRBV27 and TRBJ2-7, with 7 bases aligning to TRBD2. The CDR3 runs to 14 residues. The J segment lost 3 bases and the V segment lost 0 bases, leaving 2 bases of the junction unmatched. From germline, CDR1 is MNHEY and CDR2 SMNVEV (reference sequence). CDR3 in amino acids: CASSLSRTSYEQYF. In DNA, the CDR3 is TGTGCCAGCAGTTTATCGAGGACTAGCTACGAGCAGTACTTC.

This sequence joins TRBV28 and TRBJ2-7; a possible D gene is TRBD1 (6 bases). V lost 5 bases, J lost 4 bases, and 18 bases lay in between. Germline loops: CDR1 MDHEN, CDR2 SYDVKM. CDR3 length equals 15 residues. CDR3 residues: CASSTTHRDPYEQYF. The CDR3 DNA reads as TGTGCCAGCAGTACCACGCACAGGGACCCTTACGAGCAGTACTTC.